Reported below is one TCR beta chain. This CDR3 comprises 13 residues. The germline gives CDR1 LNHDA, CDR2 SQIVND (reference sequence). V dropped 5 bases and J dropped 8 bases, with 13 bases sitting between them. Of the isolated RNA, all was reverse transcribed, and so the sequenced material was expressed TCRB transcripts. The repertoire was sequenced with immunoSEQ multiplex PCR; TCRdb's copy has only in-frame clones and lacks some. The sample shows around 300,000 clones, 14% of them seen only once. This specimen belongs to a study of beta chain features in type 1 diabetes. The chain is built from TRBV19 and TRBJ2-1; D may be TRBD2 (6 bases). The receptor was derived from a man aged 30-40 years in good health. The sample consisted of central memory CD4+ T cells from blood. The CDR3 reads CASSRGGAYEQFF. DNA for the CDR3: TGTGCCAGTAGTCGGGGCGGGGCCTATGAGCAGTTCTTC.